These T cell receptor beta chains were read from a single sample in a study of Graves' ophthalmopathy and Graves' hyperthyroidism. One entry per CDR3 protein, called by TCRdb with MiXCR from the multiplex PCR reads. The repertoire holds about 400,000 distinct CDR3 sequences, around 20% seen once, with 1.6% in the top ten. The sequenced material came from peripheral blood. These receptors all come from a woman aged 18-29 years with Graves' ophthalmopathy. Each CDR3 is given with its conserved first and last residue. D genes are given only for firm matches. Clone size is stated in some rows and not others, as once, few, many or a class when expanded.

clone_size j_call v_call d_call cdr3_nt cdr3_aa
many TRBJ1-1 TRBV5-1 NA TGCGCCAGCAGCTGGGGAAGGGGGTCGAACACTGAAGCTTTCTTT CASSWGRGSNTEAFF
NA TRBJ1-6 TRBV4-3 NA TGCGCCAGCAGCCAAGATGGAGGGGGCTATAATTCACCCCTCCACTTT CASSQDGGGYNSPLHF
many TRBJ1-1 TRBV30 NA TGTGCCTGGTCATCCGGACCCGGGCGGCAGGCTGAAGCTTTCTTT CAWSSGPGRQAEAFF
few TRBJ1-1 TRBV18 NA TGTGCCAGCTCATTGCGCAGCGAAGGCACTGAAGCTTTCTTT CASSLRSEGTEAFF
many TRBJ2-5 TRBV11-2 TRBD2 TGTGCCAGCAGCCCTCCGGGACTAGCGGGAGGAGAGACCCAGTACTTC CASSPPGLAGGETQYF
many TRBJ1-3 TRBV11-2 NA TGTGCCAGCAGCTTAGTGTCGACGGGGGACTCTGGAAACACCATATATTTT CASSLVSTGDSGNTIYF
many TRBJ2-5 TRBV6-2/TRBV6-3 NA TGTGCCAGCAGTTACGTGGTGGAGACCCAGTACTTC CASSYVVETQYF
many TRBJ2-5 TRBV29-1 NA TGCAGCGTTGAATGGAGAAGGTCCCGGGGACGAAGAGAGACCCAGTACTTC CSVEWRRSRGRRETQYF
many TRBJ1-1 TRBV3-1 NA TGTGCCAGCAGCCGGGGAGGGGCTAACACTGAAGCTTTCTTT CASSRGGANTEAFF
many TRBJ2-5 TRBV6-5 TRBD1 TGTGCCAGCAGGCAACCAGGGGGCTGGAAGACCCAGTACTTC CASRQPGGWKTQYF
NA TRBJ2-7 TRBV28 TRBD1 TGTGCCAGCAGTTCGGGACAGGGAATTTACGAGCAGTACTTC CASSSGQGIYEQYF